The clone carrying this TCR beta chain is classed as medium-sized. One entry per CDR3 protein, called by TCRdb with MiXCR from the 5' RACE reads. The table includes 45,000 or so distinct CDR3 sequences, over 9.5% detected once. The germline V gene encodes CDR1 MNHEY and CDR2 SVGEGT. There are 11 residues in the CDR3. V was clipped by 6 bases and J by 11 bases, with 11 bases between them. Time point of the sample: sample taken at primary tumor resection. No cell sorting; template was whole RNA from tumor, lung tissue or PBMC. This sample was included in a study of spatial heterogeneity in lung cancer. The sequencing used PBMCs, collected at surgery. This receptor was taken from a female donor with early-stage non-small cell lung cancer. The chain links TRBV6-2 or TRBV6-3 to TRBJ2-1; D remains ambiguous. The CDR3 region is CASSRYYQQFF. Here the CDR3 DNA reads TGTGCCAGCAGCCGGTATTACCAGCAGTTCTTC.